A single sample is the source of the 5 T cell receptor beta chains below, sequenced in a study of T cell responses to AZD1222 COVID-19 vaccine. Measured with immunoSEQ multiplex PCR; TCRdb has only the in-frame clones, and not every one. The table includes roughly 150,000 clones, 92% detected once. The input for sequencing was peripheral blood, taken on day 0 of AZD1222 vaccination. These receptors were taken from an adult in good health.

CDR3 in amino acids: CASSEGLAASYNEQFF. CDR3 sequence (DNA): TGTGCCAGTAGTGAAGGACTAGCGGCATCCTACAATGAGCAGTTCTTC. V and J are TRBV19 and TRBJ2-1, with 10 bases fitting TRBD2. This CDR3 is built from 16 residues. V shed 5 bases and J 1 base; nucleotides not matched to a gene: 5. Germline CDR1 is LNHDA and CDR2 is SQIVND (reference sequence).

The rearrangement links TRBV25-1 to TRBJ1-4, with a possible D match to TRBD1 (6 bases). The germline gives CDR1 MGHDK, CDR2 SYGVNS. The CDR3 is made up of 17 amino acids. V lost 0 bases, J lost 8 bases, and 19 bases lay in between. For the CDR3, the DNA is TGTGCCAGCAGTGAATATGTGGAGGGGGGGAAGGAGGAAAAACTGTTTTTT. It codes for CASSEYVEGGKEEKLFF.

This clone was recorded only once. This rearrangement joins TRBV29-1 to TRBJ1-1; D gene unclear. Germline V gene data show CDR1 as SQVTM and CDR2 as ANQGSEA. V lost 5 bases to trimming and J lost 0 bases, with 10 bases between them. The CDR3 is 13 residues long. CDR3 amino acids: CSVSQHLNTEAFF. The CDR3 DNA reads TGCAGCGTTTCACAACACCTGAACACTGAAGCTTTCTTT.

V gene TRBV2 combines with J gene TRBJ2-2; TRBD1 might be the D (6 bases). This CDR3 is built from 15 residues. Trimming took 9 bases from V and 5 from J, leaving 19 bases between them. Germline assignment: CDR1 SNHLY and CDR2 FYNNEI. CDR3 loop: CASSFGRGDTGELFF. The CDR3 region has the DNA TGTGCCAGTTCCTTCGGCAGGGGAGATACCGGGGAGCTGTTTTTT.

This sequence joins TRBV4-2 and TRBJ2-1; D unclear. This CDR3 contains 14 residues. Germline CDR1 LGHNA, CDR2 YNFKEQ. Trimming removed 1 base at V and 7 bases at J, with 11 bases between. CDR3 sequence reads: CASSQAQRRNEQFF. DNA for the CDR3: TGTGCCAGCAGCCAAGCCCAGAGGCGGAATGAGCAGTTCTTC.